The 30 T cell receptor beta chains in this list originate from one sample, sequenced in a study of T cells after somatic rescue of genetic block. Method: immunoSEQ multiplex PCR; TCRdb's copy keeps in-frame clones and lacks some. The sample lists about 68,000 clones; around 92% were seen once. Sequencing was performed on peripheral blood mononuclear cells (PBMCs). The receptors here all came from a man in his forties.

The CDR3 DNA reads TGTGCCAGCAGCCGTTACCCGGGGGGGGGTAAGCCCCAGCATTTT. Translation gives CASSRYPGGGKPQHF. V and J are TRBV7-9 and TRBJ1-5; D perhaps matches TRBD1 (5 bases). Deletions cut 5 bases from V and 8 bases from J, with 19 bases between. The CDR3 has 15 residues. The V gene's germline CDR1 is SEHNR and CDR2 FQNEAQ (reference sequence).

The gene calls are TRBV30 and TRBJ1-1; D gene unclear. The V gene's germline CDR1 is GTSNPN and CDR2 SVGIG (reference sequence). Trimming took 0 bases from V and 5 from J, leaving 13 bases between them. The CDR3 is 14 amino acids. The CDR3 sequence: CAWSVNTLLTEAFF. The CDR3 bases are TGTGCCTGGAGTGTAAATACCTTGCTAACTGAAGCTTTCTTT.

This chain joins TRBV19 and TRBJ1-2, with D maybe TRBD1 (5 bases). There are 13 residues in the CDR3. From germline, CDR1 is LNHDA and CDR2 SQIVND (reference sequence). V was cut by 3 bases and J by 4 bases, with 9 bases left in between. CDR3 loop: CASSMDTGYGYTF. Here the CDR3 DNA reads TGTGCCAGTAGTATGGACACGGGCTATGGCTACACCTTC.

The chain combines TRBV6-1 with TRBJ2-2, with TRBD1 matching 9 bases. With V trimmed by 9 bases and J by 4 bases, 3 bases remained unmatched. Looked up from germline, CDR1 is MNHNS and CDR2 is SASEGT. The CDR3 is made up of 13 amino acids. CDR3 protein: CASGQGITGELFF. CDR3 DNA sequence: TGTGCCAGTGGACAGGGGATCACCGGGGAGCTGTTTTTT.

The chain combines TRBV27 with TRBJ2-7, with TRBD2 matching over 11 bases. J lost 12 bases, V lost 8 bases, and 18 bases had no gene match. This CDR3 has 15 amino acids. The germline V gene encodes CDR1 MNHEY and CDR2 SMNVEV (reference sequence). CDR3 DNA: TGTGCCAGCCACCCACTAGCGGGGGCCGCCCTCGGGGCGTACTTC. Translating gives CASHPLAGAALGAYF.

J is TRBJ1-4 and V is TRBV7-2, with a weak D call TRBD1 (5 bases). Germline-derived CDR1 and CDR2 are SGHTA and FQGNSA. Trimming stripped 4 bases from V and 4 bases from J, with 16 bases between. The CDR3 totals 16 residues. The CDR3, as DNA: TGTGCCAGCAGCTCCGGGCGGGGACGGAATAATGAAAAACTGTTTTTT. This encodes CASSSGRGRNNEKLFF.

This chain links TRBV7-2 with TRBJ2-7; 7 nucleotides align to TRBD2. With V trimmed by 5 bases and J by 7 bases, 14 bases remained unmatched. Germline V gene data show CDR1 as SGHTA and CDR2 as FQGNSA. CDR3 size: 15 residues. In DNA form, the CDR3 reads TGTGCCAGCAGCCCGGGGGGTAGCGGAAGGAGGGAGCAGTACTTC. It codes for CASSPGGSGRREQYF.

This clone has only one observation. V and J are TRBV20-1 and TRBJ2-3; D unresolved. Trimming shortened V by 5 bases and J by 7 bases, and 7 bases separated the two germline ends. CDR3 length: 10 residues. Germline assignment: CDR1 DFQATT and CDR2 SNEGSKA (reference sequence). The CDR3 loop is CSARNNTQYF. CDR3 DNA: TGCAGTGCTCGAAATAATACGCAGTATTTT.

The chain carries TRBV6-1 and TRBJ1-5, with a possible D match to TRBD1 (5 bases). The CDR3 runs to 12 residues. Trimming removed 8 bases from V and 2 bases from J, with 7 bases in between. In germline, CDR1 is MNHNS, CDR2 SASEGT. CDR3 in amino acids: CASRGGNQPQHF. The CDR3 coding sequence is TGTGCCAGCCGGGGGGGCAATCAGCCCCAGCATTTT.

V and J are TRBV19 and TRBJ2-1; a weak D match, TRBD2 (6 bases). The CDR3 sequence is 14 residues long. CDR1 is LNHDA, CDR2 SQIVND, per germline (reference sequence). Trimming cost V 6 bases and J 7 bases, with 16 bases left between them. CDR3 sequence: CASRKETSRNEQFF. CDR3 bases: TGTGCCAGTAGAAAAGAGACTAGTCGGAATGAGCAGTTCTTC.

The chain recombines TRBV14 with TRBJ2-7; no reliable D call. The V gene's germline CDR1 is SGHDN and CDR2 FVKESK. The V and J ends lost 1 base and 6 bases respectively, with 25 bases between them. The length of the CDR3 is 18 residues. As DNA, the CDR3 is TGTGCCAGCAGCCAAGTCTCCCCATTATCGTCCCCGAGGTCCGAGCAGTACTTC. Translated, it gives CASSQVSPLSSPRSEQYF. Based on the CDR3 plus reference TRBV14 and TRBJ2-7, the full variable domain is EAGVTQFPSHSVIEKGQTVTLRCDPISGHDNLYWYRRVMGKEIKFLLHFVKESKQDESGMPNNRFLAERTGGTYSTLKVQPAELEDSGVYFCASSQVSPLSSPRSEQYFGPGTRLTVT.

The chain employs TRBV11-2 and TRBJ2-5, with D possibly called TRBD1 or TRBD2 (5 bases each). There are 15 residues in the CDR3. V was pared by 5 bases and J by 1 base, with 14 bases between. The germline gives CDR1 SGHAT, CDR2 FQNNGV. CDR3 sequence reads: CASSAQPGPQETQYF. In DNA form, the CDR3 reads TGTGCCAGCAGCGCCCAACCGGGGCCCCAAGAGACCCAGTACTTC.

The J gene is TRBJ1-4, the V gene TRBV6-5; TRBD1 matches at 9 bases. CDR1 is MNHEY, CDR2 SVGAGI, per germline. This CDR3 is built from 13 residues. The V and J ends lost 10 bases and 8 bases, in that order; junction bases with no gene match: 8. The CDR3 loop reads CATLDRGGEKLFF. The CDR3 nucleotides read TGTGCCACCCTTGACAGGGGGGGAGAAAAACTGTTTTTT.

The chain employs TRBV4-1 and TRBJ1-1; D remains unclear. The CDR3 contains 13 residues. V gave up 4 bases and J gave up 3 bases, with 9 bases separating them. The germline CDR1 and CDR2 sequences are MGHRA and YSYEKL. CDR3 sequence: CASSLMGYTEAFF. CDR3 nucleotide sequence: TGCGCCAGCAGCCTCATGGGATACACTGAAGCTTTCTTT.

In this sample, this clone turned up once. The gene calls are TRBV5-8 and TRBJ2-7; the match to TRBD1 covers 10 bases. Germline CDR1 is SGHTS and CDR2 is YDEGEE. The CDR3 is made up of 15 amino acids. The V gene end was trimmed by 4 bases and the J gene end by 3 bases; junction bases not matched to a gene: 7. CDR3 protein: CASSHGQGGYYEQYF. As DNA, the CDR3 is TGTGCCAGCAGCCACGGACAGGGGGGGTACTACGAGCAGTACTTC.

The genes are TRBV15 and TRBJ2-7, with 7 positions matching TRBD1. This CDR3 is 13 amino acids long. With V trimmed by 3 bases and J by 9 bases, 8 bases remained unmatched. The germline V gene encodes CDR1 LNHNV and CDR2 YYDKDF (reference sequence). The CDR3 loop reads CATSSAERTGQYF. The CDR3 bases are TGTGCCACCAGCAGTGCTGAGCGGACAGGGCAGTACTTC.

DNA for the CDR3: TGTGCCAGCAGTTTAAGGTGGGCGACGGGCTACACCTTC. Protein: CASSLRWATGYTF. V usage is TRBV27 and J usage is TRBJ1-2; D not certain. V lost 2 bases and J 8 bases, leaving 12 bases between the germline ends. CDR3 size: 13 residues. In germline, CDR1 is MNHEY, CDR2 SMNVEV (reference sequence).

This clone was counted a single time. The genes are TRBV19 and TRBJ1-5, with D possibly matching TRBD1 (6 bases). With 1 base removed from V and 3 bases from J, the gap between germline ends came to 10 bases. Per germline, CDR1 LNHDA and CDR2 SQIVND (reference sequence). The CDR3 is 15 residues long. The CDR3 reads CASSIGTGPNQPQHF. CDR3 coding DNA: TGTGCCAGTAGTATAGGTACAGGGCCCAATCAGCCCCAGCATTTT.

V gene TRBV7-9 combines with J gene TRBJ2-1, with unresolved D. The germline gives CDR1 SEHNR, CDR2 FQNEAQ (reference sequence). There are 13 residues in the CDR3. Between the trimmed V and J ends, which lost 1 base and 10 bases, there was a span of 11 bases. The CDR3 here is CASSLGPLAEQFF. The DNA for the CDR3 is TGTGCCAGCAGCTTAGGGCCACTCGCGGAGCAGTTCTTC.

The V gene is TRBV7-6, the J gene TRBJ2-2; D may match TRBD1 or TRBD2 (6 bases each). With 3 bases removed from V and 6 bases from J, the gap between germline ends came to 17 bases. The CDR3 spans 16 residues. Germline V gene data show CDR1 as SGHVS and CDR2 as FNYEAQ. In nucleotides, the CDR3 is TGTGCCAGCAGCTTGGGGGGCCGGGCTACCGCCGGGGAGCTGTTTTTT. This codes for CASSLGGRATAGELFF.

This rearrangement joins TRBV7-9 to TRBJ2-7; D unclear. Germline V gives CDR1 SEHNR, CDR2 FQNEAQ (reference sequence). CDR3 length: 15 amino acids. With 0 bases removed from V and 6 bases from J, the gap between germline ends came to 15 bases. CDR3 sequence: CASSLAGEGVGEQYF. The CDR3 DNA sequence: TGTGCCAGCAGCTTAGCAGGTGAAGGTGTTGGCGAGCAGTACTTC.

This chain connects TRBV5-4 to TRBJ1-1, with 9 bases aligning to TRBD1. The CDR3 totals 13 residues. V lost 4 bases and J lost 4; bases outside the gene matches: 2. Looked up from germline, CDR1 is SGHNT and CDR2 is YYREEE (reference sequence). CDR3 protein: CASSGTGFTEAFF. The CDR3 nucleotides are TGTGCCAGCAGCGGGACAGGGTTCACTGAAGCTTTCTTT.

V gene TRBV19 combines with J gene TRBJ1-1; the match to TRBD1 covers 8 bases. V trimming: 3 bases; J trimming: 1 base; junction bases outside the gene matches: 4. CDR3 length: 15 residues. Germline assignment: CDR1 LNHDA and CDR2 SQIVND (reference sequence). The CDR3 coding sequence is TGTGCCAGTAGTATCCGGACAGGGAAGAACACTGAAGCTTTCTTT. It codes for CASSIRTGKNTEAFF.

This sequence joins TRBV19 and TRBJ1-1; tentatively, D is TRBD1 (5 bases). This CDR3 has 12 amino acids. CDR1 and CDR2 (germline): LNHDA, SQIVND (reference sequence). V was shortened by 6 bases and J by 5 bases, with 10 bases between the two germline ends. In DNA, the CDR3 is TGTGCCAGTAGCTATGGGGGAACTGAAGCTTTCTTT. As protein: CASSYGGTEAFF.

This rearrangement joins TRBV5-1 to TRBJ2-7, with TRBD1 matching over 7 bases. The CDR3 has 12 amino acids. Looked up from germline, CDR1 is SGHRS and CDR2 is YFSETQ. J was trimmed by 5 bases and V by 5 bases; bases with no gene match: 4. The CDR3 sequence is CASSEGAHEQYF. The CDR3 DNA reads TGCGCCAGCAGTGAGGGGGCCCACGAGCAGTACTTC. Complete variable domain (other parts from reference TRBV5-1 and TRBJ2-7): KAGVTQTPRYLIKTRGQQVTLSCSPISGHRSVSWYQQTPGQGLQFLFEYFSETQRNKGNFPGRFSGRQFSNSRSEMNVSTLELGDSALYLCASSEGAHEQYFGPGTRLTVT.

This chain links TRBV10-1 with TRBJ2-1; D is unclear. The germline V gene encodes CDR1 WNHNN and CDR2 SYGVQD (reference sequence). The CDR3 sequence is 13 residues long. The V and J ends lost 2 bases and 5 bases respectively, with 7 bases between them. CDR3 loop: CASSEGRNNEQFF. Written as DNA, the CDR3 is TGCGCCAGCAGTGAGGGACGGAACAATGAGCAGTTCTTC.

This clone was found once. The V gene is TRBV15, the J gene TRBJ2-3, with D perhaps given as TRBD1 or TRBD2 (5 bases each). The CDR3 consists of 14 residues. Trimming removed 5 bases from V and 2 bases from J, with 11 bases in between. In germline, CDR1 is LNHNV, CDR2 YYDKDF (reference sequence). The CDR3 sequence: CATSRDDPTDTQYF. The CDR3 coding sequence is TGTGCCACCAGCCGGGACGACCCCACAGATACGCAGTATTTT.

This chain uses TRBV9 with TRBJ2-7; D might be TRBD1 (6 bases). Trimming removed 3 bases from V and 2 bases from J, with 12 bases in between. This CDR3 has 14 residues. Germline V CDR1 and CDR2: SGDLS, YYNGEE. CDR3 sequence: CASSAGTRAYEQYF. CDR3 nucleotides: TGTGCCAGCAGCGCTGGGACACGCGCCTACGAGCAGTACTTC.

This clone was found once. This chain joins TRBV18 and TRBJ2-3; D is uncertain. V was trimmed by 1 base and J by 0 bases, leaving 8 bases between them. Germline-derived CDR1 and CDR2 are KGHSH and LQKENI. CDR3 length: 15 residues. Here the CDR3 reads CASSPQGSSTDTQYF. DNA for the CDR3: TGTGCCAGCTCACCACAGGGCTCGAGCACAGATACGCAGTATTTT.

The chain joins TRBV5-5 to TRBJ1-4, with 11 bases matching TRBD1. With 4 bases clipped from V and 6 bases from J, the junction kept 5 bases outside the gene matches. The length of the CDR3 is 15 residues. Germline CDR1 and CDR2: SGHKS and YYEKEE (reference sequence). CDR3 in amino acids: CASSEGQGVHEKLFF. The CDR3 bases are TGTGCCAGCAGCGAGGGACAGGGGGTCCATGAAAAACTGTTTTTT.